This record concerns one T cell receptor beta chain sequence. This clonotype showed up just a few times. Its target antigen remains unknown. Qualities for individual bases were not recorded, and no much larger clone is one base off. The data stem from a study of T-cell reconstitution after alpha-beta-depleted transplantation in children (dated by TCRdb to the mid-2010s). With respect to the entire study: The study quantitatively tracked T-cell immune reconstitution after TCRalphabeta/CD19-depleted allogeneic hematopoietic cell transplantation in children using TCR repertoire profiling.

Reading from cysteine to phenylalanine, the CDR3 counts 16 amino acids. Of the read, only the CDR3 DNA is kept; its 48 bases are in frame from base 1. CDR1 SGHTA and CDR2 FQGNSA were looked up in the germline V gene. The germline V end is reduced by 5 bases and the J end by 2 bases; junction bases left unmatched: 6. Library construction relied on PCR. Sequencing relied on an Illumina HiSeq 2500. Molecular barcoding was employed in the preparation of TCR libraries, with unique molecular identifiers being used to normalize TCRbeta repertoire quantification. TCRdb trimmed public reads at Q25 via fastp, called clones via MiXCR and kept in-frame beta chains. Entries are consolidated by CDR3 protein sequence, retaining the most common genes and DNA. The sample profile shows 330,000 or so distinct CDR3 sequences; about a tenth of them were found once. The ten largest clones add up to roughly 2.5% of the sample.

The receptor was isolated from a human donor who donated a stem cell graft to a child with acute lymphoblastic leukemia. The source material was PBMCs from the stem cell graft donor, sampled from the stem cell graft. The sequence is built from TRBV7-2 and TRBJ2-1; 10 central nucleotides agree with TRBD2. The CDR3 here reads CASSTTSGTPYNEQFF. The base sequence is TGTGCCAGCAGCACAACTAGCGGGACCCCCTACAATGAGCAGTTCTTC.